This T cell receptor (beta chain) was captured in a study of blood T cell repertoires in COVID-19. Study-wide background: The study drew acute and convalescent COVID-19 samples from the United States, Italy and Spain.

Participants' own reports of clinical history determined their cohort assignment. Authors' data handling: For nucleated cells, counts were estimated from reference gene primer amplification. Method: immunoSEQ multiplex PCR; TCRdb's copy keeps in-frame clones and lacks some. V and J calls and clone size are given by that table; D and trimming were obtained from the DNA. The sample lists approximately 210,000 clones; about four fifths were seen once. CDR1 is LNHDA and CDR2 is SQIVND in the germline V gene (reference sequence). The CDR3 consists of 16 residues. V shed 6 bases and J shed 5 bases, with 22 bases lying between them.

The sequenced sample was PBMCs or T cells enriched from blood (not recorded which). This TCR was sampled from a woman aged 60 to 75 who had recovered from COVID-19. The chain has TRBV19 and TRBJ1-1; D is uncertain. CDR3 in amino acids: CASRAPGIRMETEAFF. CDR3 DNA: TGTGCCAGTAGAGCCCCCGGGATCCGGATGGAAACTGAAGCTTTCTTT.